Below, 31 T cell receptor beta chains from the same sample are listed, as sequenced in a study of T cell responses to AZD1222 COVID-19 vaccine (dated by TCRdb to about 2021). The time point label, as the study defines it: baseline before first vaccination. Library construction relied on the immunoSEQ multiplex PCR assay. Imported from immuneACCESS, the table was reduced by TCRdb to in-frame sequences with V and J called. These copies leave out some clones; in studies compared against another copy, an unresolved V gene accounts for under half, and the cause of the remainder is not known. Within this sample are roughly 100,000 clones, with 85% to 90% of them counted one time only. Jointly, the top ten make up around 4% of the sample. The sample here was peripheral blood, taken on day 0 of AZD1222 vaccination. These receptors came from an adult in good health.

V gene TRBV18 combines with J gene TRBJ2-1, with 8 bases identical to TRBD2. V lost 1 base to trimming and J lost 3 bases; unmatched junction nucleotides: 5. CDR3 length equals 16 residues. Germline V CDR1 and CDR2: KGHSH, LQKENI. Written as DNA, the CDR3 is TGTGCCAGCTCACCACGCGAGCGGGGGAGCTACAATGAGCAGTTCTTC. Its protein is CASSPRERGSYNEQFF.

The V and J genes are TRBV6-1 and TRBJ2-3, with D uncertain. This CDR3 spans 12 amino acids. Trimming stripped 3 bases from V and 3 bases from J, with 4 bases between. Germline V CDR1 and CDR2: MNHNS, SASEGT. CDR3 DNA: TGTGCCAGCAGTGAGGGAACAGATACGCAGTATTTT. Protein product: CASSEGTDTQYF.

The chain couples TRBV2 to TRBJ1-5; no clear D. This CDR3 is 15 amino acids long. Trimming took 2 bases from V and 3 from J, leaving 11 bases between them. Germline V gene sequence: CDR1 SNHLY, CDR2 FYNNEI. The CDR3 DNA reads TGTGCCAGCAGTGAAAATCGGGGAAACAATCAGCCCCAGCATTTT. It is translated as CASSENRGNNQPQHF.

V and J are TRBV19 and TRBJ2-1; D is possibly TRBD2 (7 bases). CDR1 and CDR2 (germline): LNHDA, SQIVND (reference sequence). Deletions cut 5 bases from V and 9 bases from J, with 17 bases between. This CDR3 spans 14 amino acids. The CDR3 nucleotides are TGTGCCAGTAGTTACGGGGGGCGCAGGTTTGAGCAGTTCTTC. Residues: CASSYGGRRFEQFF.

V usage is TRBV6-2 or TRBV6-3 and J usage is TRBJ2-1, with TRBD2 identical over 7 bases. This CDR3 has 14 amino acids. After removal of 4 bases from V and 4 bases from J, the junction contained 4 bases not matched to a gene. The germline CDR1 and CDR2 sequences are MNHEY and SVGEGT. The CDR3 spells CASSSPGRYNEQFF. CDR3 nucleotide sequence: TGTGCCAGCAGTTCCCCCGGGAGGTACAATGAGCAGTTCTTC.

The J gene is TRBJ2-1, the V gene TRBV9; 7 nucleotides agree with TRBD1. The CDR3 runs to 13 residues. The germline V gene has CDR1 SGDLS and CDR2 YYNGEE. V lost 3 bases and J lost 4; bases outside the gene matches: 1. CDR3 sequence: CASSAGQYNEQFF. The CDR3 DNA reads TGTGCCAGCAGCGCGGGACAGTACAATGAGCAGTTCTTC.

The J gene is TRBJ1-2, the V gene TRBV19; D not resolved. V lost 6 bases and J lost 6, with 17 bases in between. This CDR3 has 14 amino acids. Germline V gene data show CDR1 as LNHDA and CDR2 as SQIVND (reference sequence). The CDR3 reads CASRRAGIFDGYTF. DNA for the CDR3: TGTGCCAGTAGAAGGGCCGGGATCTTCGATGGCTACACCTTC.

V is TRBV5-6 and J is TRBJ1-2; 7 bases are shared with TRBD1. This CDR3 has 15 amino acids. Germline lookup yields CDR1 SGHDT and CDR2 YYEEEE. J lost 2 bases, V lost 5 bases, and 9 bases had no gene match. CDR3 sequence: CASSLGGAKNYGYTF. The DNA for the CDR3 is TGTGCCAGCAGTTTAGGGGGCGCGAAGAACTATGGCTACACCTTC.

This chain connects TRBV6-4 to TRBJ2-5, with TRBD2 matching 10 bases. V gave up 0 bases and J gave up 2 bases; unmatched junction bases: 3. Germline V gives CDR1 MRHNA, CDR2 SNTAGT. The CDR3 has 16 amino acids. The CDR3 here is CASSDSASGGQETQYF. For the CDR3, the DNA is TGTGCCAGCAGTGACTCGGCTAGCGGGGGTCAAGAGACCCAGTACTTC.

This chain uses TRBV3-1 (or the pseudogene TRBV3-2) with TRBJ1-1, with 10 bases aligning to TRBD1. This CDR3 is 18 amino acids long. J lost 6 bases, V lost 4 bases, and 17 bases had no gene match. In germline, CDR1 is LGHDT, CDR2 YNNKEL (reference sequence). CDR3 loop: CASSPQFPGQGIISEAFF. CDR3 DNA sequence: TGTGCCAGCAGCCCACAGTTCCCGGGACAGGGGATAATCTCTGAAGCTTTCTTT.

This rearrangement joins TRBV10-3 to TRBJ2-3; 9 bases agree with TRBD2. Germline CDR1 ENHRY, CDR2 SYGVKD. Trimming took 3 bases from V and 1 from J; bases not matched to a gene: 5. The CDR3 is 16 amino acids. CDR3 in DNA: TGTGCCATCAGTGATAATAAGCGGGGGGGCACAGATACGCAGTATTTT. Translating gives CAISDNKRGGTDTQYF.

Only one count was recorded for this clone. One junction end does not reproduce the germline sequence, and a read error may be involved. The chain recombines TRBV27 with TRBJ2-1; 8 nucleotides line up with TRBD1. The germline CDR1 and CDR2 sequences are MNHEY and SMNVEV (reference sequence). The CDR3 contains 16 residues. The DNA for the CDR3 is TGTGCCAGCAGTCTACTGGCTCGGGCGCCGACAGGGGCGCCACTCTTC. Translation gives CASSLLARAPTGAPLF.

This clone is a singleton in its sample. V is TRBV14 and J is TRBJ2-2; TRBD1 agrees at 9 bases. The CDR3 extends over 15 amino acids. Germline V CDR1 and CDR2: SGHDN, FVKESK. V shed 4 bases and J 7 bases; nucleotides not matched to a gene: 7. CDR3 sequence reads: CASSRQGGGGGELFF. As DNA, the CDR3 is TGTGCCAGCAGCCGACAGGGGGGAGGCGGCGGGGAGCTGTTTTTT.

The chain employs TRBV11-2 and TRBJ2-2; 8 positions agree with TRBD2. The CDR3 sequence is 17 residues long. Looked up from germline, CDR1 is SGHAT and CDR2 is FQNNGV. V gave up 5 bases and J gave up 3 bases; unmatched junction bases: 11. The CDR3 spells CASSPQVLAADTGELFF. The CDR3 region has the DNA TGTGCCAGCAGCCCCCAGGTACTAGCGGCCGACACCGGGGAGCTGTTTTTT.

This chain's CDR3 is CASSPDRAKNIQYF. The CDR3 DNA sequence: TGTGCCAGCAGCCCAGACAGAGCCAAAAACATTCAGTACTTC. J is TRBJ2-4 and V is TRBV11-2, with TRBD1 as a possible D gene (5 bases). Trimming pared 5 bases from V and 0 bases from J, leaving 8 bases between. The germline V gene encodes CDR1 SGHAT and CDR2 FQNNGV. CDR3 length: 14 residues.

V gene TRBV5-5 combines with J gene TRBJ2-7; D gene ambiguous. The V gene lost 0 bases and the J gene lost 3 bases, with 10 bases spanning the gap. The CDR3 length is 14 residues. Looked up from germline, CDR1 is SGHKS and CDR2 is YYEKEE (reference sequence). CDR3 in DNA: TGTGCCAGCAGCTTGGTACCGGCCGGCTACGAGCAGTACTTC. This translates into CASSLVPAGYEQYF.

The CDR3, as DNA: TGTGCCAGCAGCCCCACACTAACCGGACAGCACACAGATACGCAGTATTTT. Protein: CASSPTLTGQHTDTQYF. This chain connects TRBV5-4 to TRBJ2-3; possible D gene TRBD1, 6 bases. V gave up 4 bases and J gave up 2 bases, with 20 bases separating them. Germline values: CDR1 SGHNT, CDR2 YYREEE (reference sequence). CDR3 length: 17 amino acids.

This rearrangement joins TRBV7-2 to TRBJ2-1; D remains unclear. The length of the CDR3 is 15 residues. The V end lost 3 bases, the J end lost 4 bases, and 13 bases lay between the germline ends. Germline V gene data show CDR1 as SGHTA and CDR2 as FQGNSA. CDR3 sequence (DNA): TGTGCCAGCAGCTTTGGCGGATCCCTATACAATGAGCAGTTCTTC. Protein: CASSFGGSLYNEQFF.

This clone was counted a single time. V usage is TRBV3-1 (or the pseudogene TRBV3-2) and J usage is TRBJ2-3; 8 bases are shared with TRBD2. The CDR3 covers 17 residues. From germline, CDR1 is LGHDT and CDR2 YNNKEL (reference sequence). V trimming: 1 base; J trimming: 2 bases; junction bases outside the gene matches: 8. This CDR3 is CASSQAGQAGVTDTQYF. As DNA, the CDR3 is TGTGCCAGCAGCCAAGCAGGACAAGCGGGGGTCACAGATACGCAGTATTTT.

This clone was observed once. CDR3 region: CASSIEGNEAFF. In DNA form, the CDR3 reads TGTGCCAGTAGTATAGAAGGGAATGAAGCTTTCTTT. This chain uses TRBV19 with TRBJ1-1; unclear D gene. The V gene's germline CDR1 is LNHDA and CDR2 SQIVND (reference sequence). The length of the CDR3 is 12 residues. The V end lost 0 bases, the J end lost 7 bases, and 6 bases lay between the germline ends.

The chain joins TRBV5-6 to TRBJ1-5, with 9 positions matching TRBD1. CDR3 length equals 14 residues. Germline values: CDR1 SGHDT, CDR2 YYEEEE. V dropped 4 bases and J dropped 5; count of bases not matched to a gene: 4. Written as DNA, the CDR3 is TGTGCCAGCAGCCTAGGGACAGGGCATCAGCCCCAGCATTTT. The encoded protein is CASSLGTGHQPQHF.

The chain combines TRBV19 with TRBJ1-2, with unresolved D. CDR1 and CDR2 from the germline V gene are LNHDA and SQIVND (reference sequence). The CDR3 covers 15 residues. V was cut by 0 bases and J by 5 bases, with 13 bases left in between. The CDR3 protein is CASSIDLWAVYGYTF. CDR3 DNA sequence: TGTGCCAGTAGTATAGATCTGTGGGCAGTTTATGGCTACACCTTC.

The chain couples TRBV30 to TRBJ1-5; D might be TRBD1 (6 bases). The CDR3 runs 15 residues. In germline, CDR1 is GTSNPN, CDR2 SVGIG (reference sequence). The V end lost 2 bases, the J end lost 1 base, and 12 bases lay between the germline ends. DNA of the CDR3: TGTGCCTGGAGTTCCCGGGGGGCGAGCAATCAGCCCCAGCATTTT. Protein sequence: CAWSSRGASNQPQHF.

The chain joins TRBV6-1 to TRBJ2-7; possible D gene TRBD1, 6 bases. The CDR3 is 14 residues long. Trimming shortened V by 3 bases and J by 0 bases, and 9 bases separated the two germline ends. Germline-derived CDR1 and CDR2 are MNHNS and SASEGT. CDR3 residues: CASSDQGSSYEQYF. CDR3 in DNA: TGTGCCAGCAGTGATCAGGGGAGCTCCTACGAGCAGTACTTC.

This sequence joins TRBV5-1 and TRBJ1-4, with D possibly being TRBD1 (6 bases). Trimming took 3 bases from V and 6 from J, leaving 21 bases between them. This CDR3 contains 17 residues. From germline, CDR1 is SGHRS and CDR2 YFSETQ. The DNA for the CDR3 is TGCGCCAGCAGCTCCGGTTTTCGCGGGGGGGCCTATGAAAAACTGTTTTTT. Its protein product is CASSSGFRGGAYEKLFF.

This clone occurred once. The CDR3 bases are TGTGCCAGCAGCCAGACAGACTATGGCTACACCTTC. Its translation: CASSQTDYGYTF. This chain joins TRBV3-1 (or the pseudogene TRBV3-2) and TRBJ1-2, with D possibly matching TRBD1 (5 bases). The CDR3 loop spans 12 amino acids. Trimming shortened V by 3 bases and J by 3 bases, and 5 bases separated the two germline ends. Germline-derived CDR1 and CDR2 are LGHDT and YNNKEL (reference sequence).

The CDR3 bases are TGTGCCAGTGGCCCGCTTCCAGAAACTGGAAACACCATATATTTT. Translated: CASGPLPETGNTIYF. The chain combines TRBV19 with TRBJ1-3; D gene unclear. Germline V gene lookup returns CDR1 LNHDA and CDR2 SQIVND (reference sequence). The V end was cut by 8 bases, the J end by 2 bases, with 16 bases between. The CDR3 sequence is 15 residues long.

The gene calls are TRBV19 and TRBJ1-2; D might be TRBD1 (5 bases). V lost 7 bases to trimming and J lost 8 bases, with 20 bases between them. The CDR3 spans 14 residues. Germline assignment: CDR1 LNHDA and CDR2 SQIVND (reference sequence). Written as DNA, the CDR3 is TGTGCCAGTATAGGTGGTTTAACGAGGGGAGGCTACACCTTC. Encoded protein: CASIGGLTRGGYTF.

The chain combines TRBV3-1 (or the pseudogene TRBV3-2) with TRBJ2-7, with 7 bases identical to TRBD1. Germline V lookup: CDR1 LGHDT, CDR2 YNNKEL (reference sequence). J gave up 4 bases and V 4 bases, and 4 bases lay outside the gene matches. The CDR3 runs 13 residues. The CDR3 protein is CASSRTGWYEQYF. CDR3 DNA sequence: TGTGCCAGCAGCCGGACAGGTTGGTACGAGCAGTACTTC.

The table lists this clone with a count of one. The rearrangement uses TRBV27 and TRBJ1-1; 7 nucleotides line up with TRBD1. V lost 7 bases to trimming and J lost 0 bases; unmatched junction nucleotides: 8. This CDR3 region has 15 residues. In germline, CDR1 is MNHEY, CDR2 SMNVEV (reference sequence). The CDR3 region has the DNA TGTGCCAGCATACAGGGACAGAACATGAACACTGAAGCTTTCTTT. Translation: CASIQGQNMNTEAFF.

The rearrangement links TRBV29-1 to TRBJ2-5; 9 bases are shared with TRBD2. The V and J ends lost 6 bases and 5 bases, in that order; junction bases with no gene match: 7. The CDR3 spans 13 residues. From germline, CDR1 is SQVTM and CDR2 ANQGSEA. The CDR3 DNA reads as TGCAGCGTCGAGGGACTAGCCCGTGAGACCCAGTACTTC. The encoded protein is CSVEGLARETQYF.